The 25 T cell receptor beta chains below were found in one sample sequenced in a study of control samples from healthy donors and cancer patients. Only in-frame clones appear in the TCRdb table, and some are missing; sequencing was by immunoSEQ multiplex PCR. The table shows about 150,000 clones, with approximately 94% occurring only once. Sequenced sample: blood. The receptors were gathered from a man between 18 and 29 years old in good health.

V usage is TRBV9 and J usage is TRBJ2-5, with no clear D. With 0 bases removed from V and 4 bases from J, the gap between germline ends came to 7 bases. Germline V CDR1 and CDR2: SGDLS, YYNGEE. The CDR3 length is 13 residues. CDR3 bases: TGTGCCAGCAGCGTAGCCCCTAGAGAGACCCAGTACTTC. It translates to CASSVAPRETQYF.

This chain uses TRBV7-2 with TRBJ2-7; possibly TRBD1 for D (6 bases). Germline CDR1 reads SGHTA; CDR2 reads FQGNSA. The CDR3 length is 15 residues. The V and J ends lost 4 bases and 2 bases respectively, with 15 bases between them. In nucleotides, the CDR3 is TGTGCCAGCAGCTCCGTCCCAGGGGCCCCCTACGAGCAGTACTTC. Protein: CASSSVPGAPYEQYF.

The V gene is TRBV6-5, the J gene TRBJ2-3; the D is unclear. CDR1 is MNHEY and CDR2 is SVGAGI in the germline V gene. This CDR3 spans 12 amino acids. V was clipped by 2 bases and J by 5 bases, with 5 bases between them. Written as DNA, the CDR3 is TGTGCCAGCAGTTACCTCGGAGATACGCAGTATTTT. Protein product: CASSYLGDTQYF.

V is TRBV27 and J is TRBJ1-1; D call uncertain. From germline, CDR1 is MNHEY and CDR2 SMNVEV (reference sequence). The CDR3 loop spans 14 amino acids. V was pared by 1 base and J by 1 base, with 7 bases between. CDR3 bases: TGTGCCAGCAGTTTATTCTCCAGGAACACTGAAGCTTTCTTT. Protein sequence: CASSLFSRNTEAFF.

This clone appeared once. V gene TRBV5-6 combines with J gene TRBJ2-7, with no clear D. There are 14 residues in the CDR3. The V end was cut by 0 bases, the J end by 3 bases, with 10 bases between. The germline V gene encodes CDR1 SGHDT and CDR2 YYEEEE. The CDR3 region is CASSLGARYYEQYF. CDR3 nucleotide sequence: TGTGCCAGCAGCTTGGGGGCGCGATACTACGAGCAGTACTTC.

About this clone itself: The junction shows a germline mismatch at one end, possibly a read error. J is TRBJ1-2 and V is TRBV29-1, with a possible D match to TRBD1 (6 bases). Germline assignment: CDR1 SQVTM and CDR2 ANQGSEA. The length of the CDR3 is 13 residues. Here the CDR3 reads CRVGGGGAGGYTF. CDR3 DNA sequence: TGCCGCGTGGGGGGGGGCGGCGCGGGCGGCTACACCTTC.

V usage is TRBV24-1 and J usage is TRBJ1-2, with a tentative D call TRBD1 (6 bases). In germline, CDR1 is KGHDR, CDR2 SFDVKD. V shed 9 bases and J shed 3 bases, with 10 bases lying between them. CDR3 size: 12 residues. CDR3 bases: TGTGCCACCGAGGGGGGGGACTATGGCTACACCTTC. Its protein product is CATEGGDYGYTF.

CDR3 in DNA: TGCAGCGTAACTACAGGGGGCCAGAACACTGAAGCTTTCTTT. Translation gives CSVTTGGQNTEAFF. The rearrangement links TRBV29-1 to TRBJ1-1; 9 bases map to TRBD1. Trimming took 6 bases from V and 1 from J; bases not matched to a gene: 6. Germline V gene sequence: CDR1 SQVTM, CDR2 ANQGSEA. The length of the CDR3 is 14 residues.

The genes are TRBV13 and TRBJ2-5; 9 nucleotides match TRBD2. CDR3 size: 18 residues. Germline V gene data show CDR1 as PRHDT and CDR2 as FYEKMQ (reference sequence). V lost 2 bases and J lost 4; bases outside the gene matches: 14. Here the CDR3 DNA reads TGTGCCAGCAGCTTAACGGGCTCGGCGGGGGGGTCCCCAGAGACCCAGTACTTC. This gives the protein CASSLTGSAGGSPETQYF.

The rearrangement links TRBV14 to TRBJ2-7; D unresolved. In germline, CDR1 is SGHDN, CDR2 FVKESK. This CDR3 is 13 amino acids long. The V end lost 1 base, the J end lost 6 bases, and 10 bases lay between the germline ends. DNA for the CDR3: TGTGCCAGCAGCCAAGGATACTGGAGCGAGCAGTACTTC. Protein: CASSQGYWSEQYF.

This chain links TRBV27 with TRBJ1-2; the D gene is possibly TRBD1 (5 bases). V was trimmed by 3 bases and J by 8 bases, leaving 16 bases between them. Germline CDR1 and CDR2: MNHEY and SMNVEV (reference sequence). This CDR3 is built from 14 residues. The CDR3 protein is CASSFGDGSQGYTF. The CDR3 DNA reads TGTGCCAGCAGTTTCGGGGACGGATCTCAGGGCTACACCTTC.

The rearrangement uses TRBV5-1 and TRBJ2-4; TRBD2 matches at 12 bases. The CDR3 loop spans 18 amino acids. The germline gives CDR1 SGHRS, CDR2 YFSETQ. V shed 2 bases and J 0 bases; nucleotides not matched to a gene: 6. The CDR3 bases are TGCGCCAGCAGCTTATTGACTAGCGGGAGTATAGCCAAAAACATTCAGTACTTC. This gives the protein CASSLLTSGSIAKNIQYF.

The chain joins TRBV7-9 to TRBJ1-4; D not certain. V shed 5 bases and J shed 8 bases, with 15 bases lying between them. The CDR3 is 14 amino acids. In germline, CDR1 is SEHNR, CDR2 FQNEAQ (reference sequence). The CDR3 spells CASSRVADREKLFF. CDR3 nucleotide sequence: TGTGCCAGCAGCCGAGTCGCGGATCGGGAAAAACTGTTTTTT. The entire variable domain, with the rest obtained from reference TRBV7-9 and TRBJ1-4, is as follows: DTGVSQNPRHKITKRGQNVTFRCDPISEHNRLYWYRQTLGQGPEFLTYFQNEAQLEKSRLLSDRFSAERPKGSFSTLEIQRTEQGDSAMYLCASSRVADREKLFFGSGTQLSVL.

This chain uses TRBV29-1 with TRBJ2-5; 8 positions agree with TRBD1. This CDR3 region has 14 residues. In germline, CDR1 is SQVTM, CDR2 ANQGSEA. V shed 5 bases and J 5 bases; nucleotides not matched to a gene: 10. CDR3 sequence reads: CSVKAAGGAETQYF. CDR3 nucleotides: TGCAGCGTTAAAGCGGCAGGGGGCGCGGAGACCCAGTACTTC.

The chain joins TRBV3-1 (or the pseudogene TRBV3-2) to TRBJ2-7, with D possibly matching TRBD1 (5 bases). The CDR3 extends over 11 amino acids. Trimming removed 8 bases from V and 5 bases from J, with 10 bases in between. Germline loops: CDR1 LGHDT, CDR2 YNNKEL (reference sequence). The CDR3 coding sequence is TGTGCCAGCGGTTGGGGCCACGAGCAGTACTTC. Its protein product is CASGWGHEQYF.

J is TRBJ1-1 and V is TRBV6-2 or TRBV6-3; D might be TRBD1 (5 bases). The CDR3 is made up of 17 amino acids. V gave up 6 bases and J gave up 0 bases, with 20 bases separating them. Per germline, CDR1 MNHEY and CDR2 SVGEGT. CDR3 coding DNA: TGTGCCAGCAGCCCTGGGACGCCCGTGTGGGTGAACACTGAAGCTTTCTTT. Translation: CASSPGTPVWVNTEAFF.

The gene calls are TRBV5-1 and TRBJ2-5, with D perhaps TRBD2 (5 bases). Germline loops: CDR1 SGHRS, CDR2 YFSETQ. CDR3 length: 15 residues. Trimming cost V 0 bases and J 5 bases, with 14 bases left between them. CDR3 residues: CASSLEGSTGETQYF. The CDR3 DNA reads TGCGCCAGCAGCTTGGAAGGGAGTACTGGGGAGACCCAGTACTTC.

V and J are TRBV11-3 and TRBJ1-2; TRBD1 might be the D (5 bases). CDR1 and CDR2 (germline): SGHNT, YENEEA. This CDR3 has 15 amino acids. Trimming cost V 5 bases and J 6 bases, with 19 bases left between them. The CDR3 region has the DNA TGTGCCAGCAGCCATTACACCGGGACCGGCCATGGCTACACCTTC. It translates to CASSHYTGTGHGYTF.

The gene calls are TRBV7-2 and TRBJ1-1, with D maybe TRBD1 (5 bases). Germline-derived CDR1 and CDR2 are SGHTA and FQGNSA. CDR3 length equals 14 residues. Trimming shortened V by 5 bases and J by 4 bases, and 14 bases separated the two germline ends. CDR3 residues: CASSPGRGSTEAFF. For the CDR3, the DNA is TGTGCCAGCAGCCCAGGGCGCGGGAGCACTGAAGCTTTCTTT. Full variable domain (rest looked up from reference TRBV7-2 and TRBJ1-1): GAGVSQSPSNKVTEKGKDVELRCDPISGHTALYWYRQSLGQGLEFLIYFQGNSAPDKSGLPSDRFSAERTGGSVSTLTIQRTQQEDSAVYLCASSPGRGSTEAFFGQGTRLTVV.

This clone appeared once. One end of the junction does not line up with germline, which may come from a read error. Other DNA sequences from this sample encode an identical CDR3 as well. The chain recombines TRBV7-2 with TRBJ1-5, with TRBD1 matching over 7 bases. The CDR3 contains 15 residues. From germline, CDR1 is SGHTA and CDR2 FQGNSA. Here the CDR3 reads CASSLGDSPNQPQHF. For the CDR3, the DNA is TGTGCCAGCAGCTTAGGGGACAGCCCTAATCAGCCTCAGCATTTT.

This clone was found many times. The chain carries TRBV7-9 and TRBJ1-2; 7 bases match TRBD1. The CDR3 covers 15 residues. CDR1 and CDR2 (germline): SEHNR, FQNEAQ (reference sequence). V gave up 5 bases and J gave up 3 bases; unmatched junction bases: 9. The CDR3 protein is CASSLLSTGHYGYTF. CDR3 nucleotide sequence: TGTGCCAGCAGCCTACTCTCGACAGGGCACTATGGCTACACCTTC.

This sequence joins TRBV6-5 and TRBJ2-2; perhaps TRBD1 as D (5 bases). Looked up from germline, CDR1 is MNHEY and CDR2 is SVGAGI. The CDR3 is 12 residues long. V was clipped by 6 bases and J by 4 bases, with 6 bases between them. CDR3: CASSDSTGELFF. CDR3 sequence (DNA): TGTGCCAGCAGCGACAGCACCGGGGAGCTGTTTTTT.

This clone has only a few counts. The CDR3 protein is CASSQSIPVEKLFF. The CDR3 nucleotides are TGTGCCAGCAGCCAAAGTATCCCGGTTGAAAAACTGTTTTTT. The chain joins TRBV3-1 (or the pseudogene TRBV3-2) to TRBJ1-4; D unresolved. The germline gives CDR1 LGHDT, CDR2 YNNKEL (reference sequence). This CDR3 contains 14 residues. V lost 2 bases to trimming and J lost 7 bases, with 11 bases between them.

The chain combines TRBV28 with TRBJ2-7; D unresolved. Germline CDR1 reads MDHEN; CDR2 reads SYDVKM. The CDR3 is 14 residues long. With 1 base removed from V and 5 bases from J, the gap between germline ends came to 12 bases. The CDR3 region is CASSLLLSSHEQYF. In DNA, the CDR3 is TGTGCCAGCAGTTTATTACTTAGTTCCCACGAGCAGTACTTC.

This chain joins TRBV5-8 and TRBJ2-5; D is uncertain. Germline V lookup: CDR1 SGHTS, CDR2 YDEGEE. Trimming pared 4 bases from V and 5 bases from J, leaving 12 bases between. The CDR3 is made up of 13 amino acids. The CDR3 region is CASSQSPMETQYF. CDR3 sequence (DNA): TGTGCCAGCAGCCAGAGTCCTATGGAGACCCAGTACTTC. Complete variable domain (other parts from reference TRBV5-8 and TRBJ2-5): EAGVTQSPTHLIKTRGQQATLRCSPISGHTSVYWYQQALGLGLQFLLWYDEGEERNRGNFPPRFSGRQFPNYSSELNVNALELEDSALYLCASSQSPMETQYFGPGTRLLVL.